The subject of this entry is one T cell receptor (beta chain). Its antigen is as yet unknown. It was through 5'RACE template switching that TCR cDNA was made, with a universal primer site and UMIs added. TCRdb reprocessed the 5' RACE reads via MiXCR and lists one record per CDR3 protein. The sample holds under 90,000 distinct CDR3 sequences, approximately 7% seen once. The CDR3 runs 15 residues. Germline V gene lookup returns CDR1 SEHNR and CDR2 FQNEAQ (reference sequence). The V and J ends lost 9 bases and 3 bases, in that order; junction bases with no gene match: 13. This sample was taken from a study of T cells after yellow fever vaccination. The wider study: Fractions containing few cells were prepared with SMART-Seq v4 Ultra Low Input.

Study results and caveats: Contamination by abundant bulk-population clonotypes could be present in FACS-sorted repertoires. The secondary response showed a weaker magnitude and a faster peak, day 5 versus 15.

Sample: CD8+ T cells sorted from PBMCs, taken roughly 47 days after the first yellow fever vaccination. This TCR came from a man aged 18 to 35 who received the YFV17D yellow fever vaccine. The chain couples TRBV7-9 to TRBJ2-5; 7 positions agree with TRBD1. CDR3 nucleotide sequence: TGTGCCAGTAGCAGACCAGCACAGGGGAAAGAGACCCAGTACTTC. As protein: CASSRPAQGKETQYF. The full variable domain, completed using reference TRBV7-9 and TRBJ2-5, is DTGVSQNPRHKITKRGQNVTFRCDPISEHNRLYWYRQTLGQGPEFLTYFQNEAQLEKSRLLSDRFSAERPKGSFSTLEIQRTEQGDSAMYLCASSRPAQGKETQYFGPGTRLLVL.